The sequence of this T cell receptor beta chain was determined in a study of Ad26.COV2.S vaccination and SARS-CoV-2 variants. Regarding treatment: 19 received Ad26.COV2.S at low or high dose, single or two shots; 5 received placebo; per-sample allocation not given. On day 63 after the first injection, vaccine and placebo recipients gave samples. Within Boston, the person who donated was an adult of 18-55 years. Germline V gene data show CDR1 as SGDLS and CDR2 as YYNGEE. CDR3 length: 16 residues. The junction had 3 bases not matched to a gene; V was cut back by 0 bases and J by 1 base. Clones were sequenced by immunoSEQ multiplex PCR, and TCRdb holds only the in-frame ones, with some missing. The table includes around 350,000 clones, roughly 81% detected once.

The chain joins TRBV9 to TRBJ1-1; TRBD1 aligns across 10 bases. Specimen: peripheral blood, collected in a trial of Ad26.COV2.S vaccine versus placebo. The receptor was derived from a person aged 18 to 59 who received the Ad26.COV2.S COVID-19 vaccine or a placebo. This chain's CDR3 is CASSVGQGARNTEAFF. In nucleotides, the CDR3 is TGTGCCAGCAGCGTAGGACAGGGGGCTAGGAACACTGAAGCTTTCTTT.